The clone carrying this TCR beta chain was found once. Its target is unknown. As for time point: week 11, during vaccination. Each dose of the vaccine consisted of 300 ug of mutant IDH1 20-mer peptide, with topical imiquimod. The donors had new WHO grade 3 or 4 astrocytomas; these were IDH1-mutant and ATRX-lost. This specimen comes from a study of a mutant IDH1 vaccine in newly diagnosed glioma. Study-level information: Once 4-6 weeks had passed after radiotherapy alone, vaccination started, or it started with temozolomide cycles.

TCRdb keeps only in-frame clones here, not all; method: immunoSEQ multiplex PCR. The table has roughly 120,000 clones, 85% to 90% seen once. CDR3 length: 16 residues. After removal of 5 bases from V and 5 bases from J, the junction contained 11 bases not matched to a gene. Germline V gene data show CDR1 as LNHDA and CDR2 as SQIVND (reference sequence). Study results and caveats: Patients showed vaccine-induced immune responses at a rate of around 94%.

The sequence was collected from a woman aged 45-59 years with glioma. The genes are TRBV19 and TRBJ2-3; 9 bases line up with TRBD1. The sequencing used PBMCs, collected from a glioma patient whose treatment included an IDH1 peptide vaccine. In DNA, the CDR3 is TGTGCCAGTAGTTTAGCCCCCGGACAGGGGAGAGATACGCAGTATTTT. This encodes CASSLAPGQGRDTQYF.